The clone carrying this T cell receptor (beta chain) showed up just a few times. Its antigen is currently unknown. This specimen belongs to a study of human T cells and chemical hapten exposure. TCRdb re-called the RACE reads with MiXCR, one entry per CDR3 protein. The sample consists of some 39,000 distinct CDR3 sequences, about 7.4% of them appearing once. The CDR3 is 12 residues long. Trimming took off 7 bases at V and 0 bases at J, with 6 bases between the two ends. Time point noted: pre-sensitization, week 0. The sample's treatment: therapeutic diphenylcyclopropenone sensitization with weekly scalp DPC. Study-wide results and caveats: Having alopecia, the donors may differ immunologically from healthy people.

The J gene is TRBJ1-1, the V gene TRBV12-3 or TRBV12-4; D call uncertain. The receptor was derived from a woman between 45 and 65 years old with alopecia areata. Some clones in this sample may be carry-over from other donors' samples. Source: whole blood, taken in connection with sensitization to the hapten diphenylcyclopropenone (DPC). This CDR3 is CASTGMNTEAFF. Here the CDR3 DNA reads TGTGCCAGCACTGGTATGAACACTGAAGCTTTCTTT.